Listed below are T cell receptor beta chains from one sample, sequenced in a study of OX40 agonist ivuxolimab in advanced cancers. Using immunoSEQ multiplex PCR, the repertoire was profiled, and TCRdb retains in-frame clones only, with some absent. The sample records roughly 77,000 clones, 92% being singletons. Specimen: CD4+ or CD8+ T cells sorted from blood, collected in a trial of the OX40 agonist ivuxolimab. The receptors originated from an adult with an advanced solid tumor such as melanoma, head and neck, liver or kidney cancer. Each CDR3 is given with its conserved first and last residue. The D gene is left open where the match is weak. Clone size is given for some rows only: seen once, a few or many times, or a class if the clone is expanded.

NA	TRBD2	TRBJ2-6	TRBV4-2	CASSQEAGVGANVLTF	TGTGCCAGCAGCCAGGAAGCGGGGGTTGGGGCCAACGTCCTGACTTTC
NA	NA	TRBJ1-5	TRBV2	CASSRVDSRNQPQHF	TGTGCCAGCAGTAGGGTGGACAGTCGCAATCAGCCCCAGCATTTT
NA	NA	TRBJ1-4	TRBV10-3	CAIKAGEKLFF	TGTGCCATCAAAGCGGGGGAAAAACTGTTTTTT
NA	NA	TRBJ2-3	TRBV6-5	CASLQGHFSTDTQYF	TGTGCCAGCCTCCAAGGACATTTCAGCACAGATACGCAGTATTTT
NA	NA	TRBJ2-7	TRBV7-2	CASSELLYEQYF	TGTGCCAGCAGCGAACTGCTTTACGAGCAGTACTTC
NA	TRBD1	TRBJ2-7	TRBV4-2	CASSQDRTGAYEQYF	TGTGCCAGCAGCCAAGACAGGACAGGGGCCTACGAGCAGTACTTC
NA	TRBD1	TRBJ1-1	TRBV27	CASWTGAPQNTEAFF	TGTGCCAGCTGGACAGGGGCCCCCCAGAACACTGAAGCTTTCTTT
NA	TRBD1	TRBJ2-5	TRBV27	CASSSDRDQETQYF	TGTGCCAGCAGTTCCGACAGGGATCAGGAGACCCAGTACTTC
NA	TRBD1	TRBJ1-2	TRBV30	CASDRADGGYTF	TGTGCCTCCGACAGGGCAGACGGTGGCTACACCTTC
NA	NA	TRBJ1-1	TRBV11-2	CASSSLSRSAFF	TGTGCCAGCAGCTCCTTGTCGCGATCGGCTTTCTTT
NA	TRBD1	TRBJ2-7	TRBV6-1	CASSEVRGTGYEQYF	TGTGCCAGCAGTGAAGTCAGGGGGACCGGGTACGAGCAGTACTTC
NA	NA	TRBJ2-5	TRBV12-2	CASRSKTSQETQYF	TGTGCAAGTCGCTCAAAGACTAGCCAAGAGACCCAGTACTTC
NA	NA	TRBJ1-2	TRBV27	CASSLLGTPYGYTF	TGTGCCAGCAGTTTATTAGGGACACCCTATGGCTACACCTTC
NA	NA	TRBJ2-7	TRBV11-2	CASSSTGTTYEQYF	TGTGCCAGCAGCTCTACAGGGACCACCTACGAGCAGTACTTC
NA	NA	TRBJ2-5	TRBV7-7	CASSLGQMHQETQYF	TGTGCTAGCAGCTTAGGGCAGATGCACCAAGAGACCCAGTACTTC
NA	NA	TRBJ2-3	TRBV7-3	CASSPGGGPTDTQYF	TGTGCCAGCAGCCCCGGAGGGGGGCCTACAGATACGCAGTATTTT
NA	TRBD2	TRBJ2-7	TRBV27	CASSLIAGGPYEQYF	TGTGCCAGCAGTCTGATAGCGGGCGGTCCCTACGAGCAGTACTTC
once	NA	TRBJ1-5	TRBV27	CASSFPGQPQHF	TGTGCCAGCAGTTTTCCCGGACAGCCCCAGCATTTT
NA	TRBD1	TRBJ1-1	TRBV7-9	CASSFTGGAGKAFF	TGTGCCAGCAGCTTTACAGGGGGCGCGGGTAAAGCTTTCTTT
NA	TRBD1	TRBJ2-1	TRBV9	CASSPPTGQGYNEQFF	TGTGCCAGCAGCCCACCTACCGGACAGGGGTACAATGAGCAGTTCTTC
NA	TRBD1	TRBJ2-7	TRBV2	CASSSGTGVYF	TGTGCCAGCAGTTCCGGGACAGGCGTGTACTTC
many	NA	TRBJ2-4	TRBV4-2	CASSQDRGGGDIQYF	TGTGCCAGCAGCCAAGATAGGGGTGGAGGGGACATTCAGTACTTC
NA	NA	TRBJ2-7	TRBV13	CASSKFGEQYF	TGTGCCAGCAGCAAGTTTGGCGAGCAGTACTTC
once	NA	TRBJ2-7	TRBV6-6	CASSGTYLYEQYF	TGTGCCAGTTCCGGGACATACCTCTACGAGCAGTACTTC
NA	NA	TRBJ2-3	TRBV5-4	CASSSTDTQYF	TGTGCCAGCAGCTCAACAGATACGCAGTATTTT